This T cell receptor beta chain was sequenced for a study of blood T cell repertoires in COVID-19. Study-wide context: Donors in the United States, Italy and Spain gave samples during acute or convalescent COVID-19. The cDNA or gDNA used as material had been derived from T cells, B-cell-depleted T cells, or PBMCs.

As handled by the study authors: Using reference gene primer amplification, nucleated cell counts were estimated. Data came from immunoSEQ multiplex PCR; TCRdb stores just in-frame clones and leaves some out. That table supplies the V and J calls and clone size; D and trimming were determined from the DNA. This table has approximately 340,000 clones, roughly 87% appearing once. Seattle participants joined during active infection and were tracked over time. Deletions cut 0 bases from V and 4 bases from J, with 15 bases between. Germline V gives CDR1 SGHRS, CDR2 YFSETQ. This CDR3 spans 16 amino acids. The receptor's source is a young man with COVID-19, enrolled during active disease. Sequencing input: peripheral blood. The rearrangement joins TRBV5-1 to TRBJ2-3; D is possibly TRBD1 (5 bases). The CDR3 region has the DNA TGCGCCAGCAGCTTGGACTCCAGGGCGCCCGCAGATACGCAGTATTTT. It is translated as CASSLDSRAPADTQYF.